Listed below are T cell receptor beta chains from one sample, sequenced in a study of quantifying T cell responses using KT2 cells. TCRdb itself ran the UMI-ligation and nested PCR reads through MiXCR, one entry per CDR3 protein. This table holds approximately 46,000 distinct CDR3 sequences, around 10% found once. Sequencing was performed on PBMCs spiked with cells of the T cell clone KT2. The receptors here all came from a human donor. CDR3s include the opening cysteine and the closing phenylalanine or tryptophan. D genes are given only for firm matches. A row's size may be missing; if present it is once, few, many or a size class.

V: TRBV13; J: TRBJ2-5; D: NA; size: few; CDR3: CASSLRVQETQYF; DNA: TGTGCCAGCAGCCTCCGGGTCCAAGAGACCCAGTACTTC
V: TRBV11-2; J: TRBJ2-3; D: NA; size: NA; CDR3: CASSTFDTQYF; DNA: TGTGCCAGCAGCACGTTCGATACGCAGTATTTT
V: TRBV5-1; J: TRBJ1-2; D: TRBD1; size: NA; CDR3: CASSPRTGRNGYTF; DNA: TGCGCCAGCAGCCCACGGACAGGGCGAAATGGCTACACCTTC
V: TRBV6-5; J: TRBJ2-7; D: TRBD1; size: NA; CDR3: CASSRNQGGTGSYEQYF; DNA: TGTGCCAGCAGCCGTAACCAGGGCGGGACAGGGTCCTACGAGCAGTACTTC
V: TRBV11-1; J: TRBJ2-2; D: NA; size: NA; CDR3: CASSPLWGANTGELFF; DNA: TGTGCCAGCAGCCCCTTATGGGGGGCGAACACCGGGGAGCTGTTTTTT
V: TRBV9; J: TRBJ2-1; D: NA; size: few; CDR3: CASSRFSQMRNEQFF; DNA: TGTGCCAGCAGCCGGTTCTCCCAGATGAGGAATGAGCAGTTCTTC
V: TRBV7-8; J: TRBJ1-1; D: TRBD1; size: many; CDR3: CASSPTPGQLNTEAFF; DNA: TGTGCCAGCAGCCCGACGCCGGGACAGCTGAACACTGAAGCTTTCTTT
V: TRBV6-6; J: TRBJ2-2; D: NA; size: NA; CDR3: CASTKLQGEELFF; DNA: TGTGCCAGCACCAAACTCCAGGGCGAGGAGCTGTTTTTT
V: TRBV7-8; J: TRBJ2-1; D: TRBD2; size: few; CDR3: CASTDREGTSIGEQFF; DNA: TGTGCCAGCACCGATAGAGAGGGGACTAGTATCGGTGAGCAGTTCTTC
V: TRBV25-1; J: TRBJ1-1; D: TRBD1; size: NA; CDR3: CASPDTGTGGENTEAFF; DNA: TGTGCCAGCCCAGACACCGGGACAGGGGGCGAGAACACTGAAGCTTTCTTT
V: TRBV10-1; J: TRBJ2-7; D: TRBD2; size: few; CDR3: CASSEYGLAGHEQYF; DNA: TGCGCCAGCAGTGAGTATGGACTAGCGGGACACGAGCAGTACTTC